This T cell receptor (beta chain) came from a study of cytomegalovirus exposure and HLA in healthy donors. Regarding the study as a whole: The sole available immune exposure information was CMV serostatus. Under in vitro conditions, three CMV-associated chains were confirmed as specific for CMV antigens. Overall, approximately 180 TCR beta chains were annotated as cytomegalovirus-associated. An analysis done earlier found most TCR beta V segments productive about 87% or about 30% of the time.

Germline CDR1 is SSHAT and CDR2 is FNYEAQ (reference sequence). The CDR3 is 15 amino acids. J gave up 4 bases and V 5 bases, and 9 bases lay outside the gene matches. A multiplex PCR was run with 60 Vbeta primers and 13 Jbeta primers. The data were produced by immunoSEQ multiplex PCR, yet TCRdb's version contains in-frame clones alone and is incomplete. The sample shows about 78,000 clones, less than 75% of them seen only once. With regard to this clone: Its cognate antigen is unknown.

The sequence came from a man aged 30 to 39 in good health and CMV-seropositive. The chain joins TRBV7-7 to TRBJ2-5; 8 bases match TRBD2. Sequenced material: PBMCs. The CDR3 protein is CASSPLIGGGETQYF. CDR3 in DNA: TGTGCCAGCAGCCCCCTCATCGGGGGGGGAGAGACCCAGTACTTC.